Sequencing of this TCR beta chain was carried out in a study of blood T cell repertoires in COVID-19. CDR1 and CDR2 (germline): MNHEY, SMNVEV (reference sequence). V shed 6 bases and J 1 base; nucleotides not matched to a gene: 15. CDR3 size: 19 residues. Authors' analysis steps: Reference gene primers were amplified, and this amplification served to estimate nucleated cell counts. The method was immunoSEQ multiplex PCR; TCRdb's version includes in-frame clones alone and lacks a portion of them. From that table come the V and J calls and clone size; the DNA was used to work out D and trimming. The sample lists about 110,000 clones, about 85% seen once, with 3% to 3.5% in the top ten. This clone was counted once.

The receptor comes from a middle-aged man with acute or convalescent COVID-19. The sequenced sample consisted of peripheral blood. The chain is built from TRBV27 and TRBJ2-2; TRBD2 matches 9 bases. The CDR3 DNA follows: TGTGCCAGCAGACGTAGGCCCGTTCAAGCGGGGGGGAACACCGGGGAGCTGTTTTTT. It yields the protein CASRRRPVQAGGNTGELFF.